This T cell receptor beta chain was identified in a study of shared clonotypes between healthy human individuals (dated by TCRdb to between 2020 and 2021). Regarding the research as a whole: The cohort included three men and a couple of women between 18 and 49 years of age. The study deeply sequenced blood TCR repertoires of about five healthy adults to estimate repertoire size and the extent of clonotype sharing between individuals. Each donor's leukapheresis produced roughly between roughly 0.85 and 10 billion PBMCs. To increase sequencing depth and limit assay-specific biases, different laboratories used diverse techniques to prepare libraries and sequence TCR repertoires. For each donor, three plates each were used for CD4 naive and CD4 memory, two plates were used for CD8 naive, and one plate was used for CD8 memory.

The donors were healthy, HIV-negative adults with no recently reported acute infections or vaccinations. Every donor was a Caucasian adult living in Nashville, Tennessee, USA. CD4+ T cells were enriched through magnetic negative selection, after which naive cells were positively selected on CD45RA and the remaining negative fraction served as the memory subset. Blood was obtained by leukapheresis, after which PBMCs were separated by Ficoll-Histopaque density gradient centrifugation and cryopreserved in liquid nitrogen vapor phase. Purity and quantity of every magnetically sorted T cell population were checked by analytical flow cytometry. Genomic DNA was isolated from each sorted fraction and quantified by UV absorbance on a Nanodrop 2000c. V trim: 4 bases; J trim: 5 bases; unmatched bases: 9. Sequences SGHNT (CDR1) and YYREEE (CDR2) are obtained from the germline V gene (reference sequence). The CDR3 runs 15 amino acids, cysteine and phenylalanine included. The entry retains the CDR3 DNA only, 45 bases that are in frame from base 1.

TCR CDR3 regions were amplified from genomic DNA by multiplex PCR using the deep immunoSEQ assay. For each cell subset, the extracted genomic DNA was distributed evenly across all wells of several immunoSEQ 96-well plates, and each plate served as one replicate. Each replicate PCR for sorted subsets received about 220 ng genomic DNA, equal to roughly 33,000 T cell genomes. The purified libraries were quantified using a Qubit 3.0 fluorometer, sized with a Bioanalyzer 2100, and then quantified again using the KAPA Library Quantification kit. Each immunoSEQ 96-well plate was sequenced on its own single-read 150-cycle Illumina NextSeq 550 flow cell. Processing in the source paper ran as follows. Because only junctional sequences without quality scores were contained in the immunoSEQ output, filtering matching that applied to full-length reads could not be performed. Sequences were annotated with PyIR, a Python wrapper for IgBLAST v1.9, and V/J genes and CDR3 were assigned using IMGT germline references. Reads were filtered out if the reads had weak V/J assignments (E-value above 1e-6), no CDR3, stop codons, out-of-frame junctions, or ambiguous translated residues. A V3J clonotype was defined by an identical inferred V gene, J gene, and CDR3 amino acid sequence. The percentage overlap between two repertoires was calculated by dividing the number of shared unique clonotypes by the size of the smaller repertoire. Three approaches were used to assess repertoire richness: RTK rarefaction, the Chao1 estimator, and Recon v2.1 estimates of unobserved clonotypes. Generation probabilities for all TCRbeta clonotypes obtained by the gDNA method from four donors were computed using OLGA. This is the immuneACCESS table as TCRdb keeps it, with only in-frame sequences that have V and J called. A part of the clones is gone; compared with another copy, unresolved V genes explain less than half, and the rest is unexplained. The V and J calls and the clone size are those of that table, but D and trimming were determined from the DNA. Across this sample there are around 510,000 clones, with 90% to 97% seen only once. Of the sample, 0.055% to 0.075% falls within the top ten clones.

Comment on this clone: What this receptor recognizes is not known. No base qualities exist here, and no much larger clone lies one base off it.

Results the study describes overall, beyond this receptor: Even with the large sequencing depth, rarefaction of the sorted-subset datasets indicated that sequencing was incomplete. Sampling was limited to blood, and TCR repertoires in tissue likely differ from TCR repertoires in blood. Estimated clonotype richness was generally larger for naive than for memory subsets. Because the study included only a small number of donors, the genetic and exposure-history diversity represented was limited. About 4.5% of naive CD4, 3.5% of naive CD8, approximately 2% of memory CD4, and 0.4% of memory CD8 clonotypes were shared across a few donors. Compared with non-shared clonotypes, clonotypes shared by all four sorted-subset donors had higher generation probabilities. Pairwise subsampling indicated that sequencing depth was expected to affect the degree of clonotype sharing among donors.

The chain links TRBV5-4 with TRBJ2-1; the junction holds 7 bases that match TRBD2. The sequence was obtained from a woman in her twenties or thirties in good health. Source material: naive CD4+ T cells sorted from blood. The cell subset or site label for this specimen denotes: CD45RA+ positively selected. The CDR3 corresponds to CASSGGLQADNEQFF. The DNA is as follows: TGTGCCAGCAGCGGGGGACTACAGGCAGACAATGAGCAGTTCTTC.